The rows below give T cell receptor beta chains drawn from one sample of a study of T cells in Graves' hyperthyroidism and ophthalmopathy. TCRdb recomputed calls from the multiplex PCR reads with MiXCR, one row per CDR3 protein. The repertoire has about half a million distinct CDR3 sequences, 16% of them found once; the top ten carry 25% to 35%. Material: blood. The origin of the receptors is a woman aged 25-40 years with Graves' ophthalmopathy. Both conserved end residues are part of each CDR3. The D gene is left open where the match is weak. The size entry is marked missing in some rows and otherwise reads once, few, many or a size class.

clone size | D gene | J gene | V gene | CDR3 protein | CDR3 DNA
many | - | TRBJ2-7 | TRBV3-1 | CASSQDRAAYEQYF | TGTGCCAGCAGCCAAGATCGTGCGGCCTACGAGCAGTACTTC
few | - | TRBJ2-7 | TRBV30 | CAWSVIGRGRTVQYF | TGTGCCTGGAGTGTAATTGGTAGGGGGAGAACAGTGCAGTACTTC
- | TRBD2 | TRBJ2-1 | TRBV12-3/TRBV12-4 | CASSLLASSGRYYNEQFF | TGTGCCAGCAGCCTGCTGGCGAGTAGCGGGAGGTATTACAATGAGCAGTTCTTC
- | TRBD2 | TRBJ2-1 | TRBV7-8 | CASSLGASGRTEQFF | TGTGCCAGCAGCTTAGGGGCTAGCGGCCGTACGGAGCAGTTCTTC
many | TRBD1 | TRBJ2-7 | TRBV12-3/TRBV12-4 | CASSLSHTGDQYF | TGTGCCAGCAGTTTGTCACACACAGGGGATCAGTACTTC
many | - | TRBJ1-1 | TRBV27 | CASRGQTGYTEAFF | TGTGCCAGCAGGGGGCAAACAGGGTACACTGAAGCTTTCTTT
few | - | TRBJ1-5 | TRBV19 | CASRNQGTSSNQPQHF | TGTGCCAGCCGCAACCAGGGTACGTCTAGCAATCAGCCCCAGCATTTT
few | TRBD2 | TRBJ2-1 | TRBV6-2/TRBV6-3 | CASSYGLAGGLNEQFF | TGTGCCAGCAGTTACGGGCTAGCGGGAGGATTGAATGAGCAGTTCTTC
many | TRBD2 | TRBJ2-5 | TRBV30 | CAWIAGIFGETQYF | TGTGCCTGGATAGCGGGAATATTCGGAGAGACCCAGTACTTC
- | TRBD2 | TRBJ2-1 | TRBV6-2/TRBV6-3 | CASSSPGLADFYNEQFF | TGTGCCAGCAGTTCCCCGGGACTAGCGGATTTTTACAATGAGCAGTTCTTC
- | - | TRBJ2-1 | TRBV28 | CASSLGLIAVSYNEQFF | TGTGCCAGCAGTTTAGGCCTCATAGCGGTTTCCTACAATGAGCAGTTCTTC
few | - | TRBJ1-4 | TRBV5-8 | CASSSHRDTNEKLFF | TGTGCCAGCAGCAGCCACCGGGACACCAATGAAAAACTGTTTTTT
- | - | TRBJ2-7 | TRBV4-3 | CASSQTVVSSYEQYF | TGCGCCAGCAGCCAGACCGTGGTTAGCTCCTACGAGCAGTACTTC
- | - | TRBJ2-3 | TRBV7-3 | CASSRGSRTDTQYF | TGTGCCAGCAGTCGGGGATCGCGTACAGATACGCAGTATTTT
many | - | TRBJ2-5 | TRBV28 | CASSHLIKGGQETQYF | TGTGCCAGCAGTCACCTAATCAAGGGAGGCCAAGAGACCCAGTACTTC
few | TRBD2 | TRBJ2-3 | TRBV27 | CASSPGTSGRITDTQYF | TGTGCCAGCAGCCCCGGGACTAGCGGGAGAATTACAGATACGCAGTATTTT
- | - | TRBJ1-5 | TRBV2 | CASAPGWSRSNQPQHF | TGTGCCAGCGCTCCGGGATGGTCAAGGAGCAATCAGCCCCAGCATTTT
many | - | TRBJ2-1 | TRBV7-2 | CASSLLGGSRLAPKGNEQFF | TGTGCCAGCAGCTTACTAGGAGGCTCCCGCCTAGCTCCTAAGGGCAATGAGCAGTTCTTC
many | TRBD2 | TRBJ2-3 | TRBV6-1 | CASSEMGRGREGRDTQYF | TGTGCCAGCAGTGAAATGGGGCGAGGGCGGGAGGGCCGAGATACGCAGTATTTT
few | - | TRBJ1-4 | TRBV7-9 | CASSSRVTDEKLFF | TGTGCCAGCAGCTCTAGAGTTACCGATGAAAAACTGTTTTTT
- | - | TRBJ2-7 | TRBV6-1 | CASSDYREVSEQYF | TGTGCCAGCAGTGATTACAGGGAGGTCTCCGAGCAGTACTTC
few | - | TRBJ2-7 | TRBV7-8 | CASSLGGRGAAHEQYF | TGTGCCAGCAGCTTAGGAGGACGGGGGGCTGCCCACGAGCAGTACTTC
- | TRBD2 | TRBJ2-3 | TRBV19 | CASSIGMGGHTDTQYF | TGTGCCAGTAGTATCGGAATGGGAGGGCACACAGATACGCAGTATTTT
few | - | TRBJ2-1 | TRBV20-1 | CSARDHRLASSYNEQFF | TGCAGTGCTAGAGATCATAGACTCGCCAGCTCCTACAATGAGCAGTTCTTC
- | - | TRBJ1-4 | TRBV6-1 | CASSPRGVDEKLFF | TGTGCCAGCAGTCCTCGAGGGGTAGATGAAAAACTGTTTTTT
- | TRBD2 | TRBJ2-7 | TRBV28 | CASSLWAGGDYEQYF | TGTGCCAGCAGTTTATGGGCCGGGGGGGACTACGAGCAGTACTTC
many | TRBD1 | TRBJ2-7 | TRBV11-2 | CASSFGTGATYEQYF | TGTGCCAGCAGCTTCGGGACAGGGGCCACCTACGAGCAGTACTTC
many | - | TRBJ1-1 | TRBV14 | CASSHDGRFTEAFF | TGTGCCAGCAGCCATGACGGCCGTTTCACTGAAGCTTTCTTT
many | TRBD1 | TRBJ1-5 | TRBV28 | CVCSRRGQGGNQPQHF | TGTGTTTGCAGTCGACGAGGACAGGGCGGCAATCAGCCCCAGCATTTT
many | - | TRBJ1-5 | TRBV2 | CASKGRANQPQHF | TGTGCCAGCAAGGGACGGGCAAATCAGCCCCAGCATTTT
many | - | TRBJ1-1 | TRBV28 | CASRTEGRRFEAFF | TGTGCCAGCAGGACCGAGGGCAGACGATTCGAAGCTTTCTTT
- | - | TRBJ2-1 | TRBV5-1 | CASMSPAGNEQFF | TGCGCCAGCATGAGTCCGGCGGGGAATGAGCAGTTCTTC
many | TRBD1 | TRBJ2-7 | TRBV5-1 | CASSLGTGVYEQYF | TGCGCCAGCAGCTTGGGGACAGGGGTCTACGAGCAGTACTTC
- | - | TRBJ1-4 | TRBV6-4 | CASISKTHTWEKLFF | TGTGCCAGCATATCTAAAACCCACACATGGGAAAAACTGTTTTTT
few | - | TRBJ1-1 | TRBV2 | CASKGDGLNTEAFF | TGTGCCAGCAAGGGGGACGGGTTGAACACTGAAGCTTTCTTT
many | - | TRBJ1-5 | TRBV7-2 | CASSIKGTGVPQHF | TGTGCCAGCAGCATTAAGGGAACCGGAGTGCCCCAGCATTTT
many | - | TRBJ2-7 | TRBV6-2/TRBV6-3 | CASSYRTTPPRYYEQYF | TGTGCCAGCAGTTACCGGACAACCCCCCCACGTTACTACGAGCAGTACTTC
many | - | TRBJ2-1 | TRBV18 | CASSPEKLGIYNEQFF | TGTGCCAGCTCACCGGAGAAACTAGGGATCTACAATGAGCAGTTCTTC
few | - | TRBJ2-2 | TRBV5-4 | CASSLDPPGEDTGELFF | TGTGCCAGCAGCTTGGACCCCCCGGGGGAGGACACCGGGGAGCTGTTTTTT
many | - | TRBJ2-7 | TRBV5-6 | CASMSTDSYEQYF | TGTGCCAGCATGTCGACAGACTCCTACGAGCAGTACTTC
many | - | TRBJ1-1 | TRBV7-2 | CASSLVTPEAFF | TGTGCCAGCAGCTTAGTGACACCTGAAGCTTTCTTT
many | - | TRBJ2-1 | TRBV28 | CASSFAGVGEQFF | TGTGCCAGCAGTTTCGCAGGGGTAGGAGAGCAGTTCTTC
- | - | TRBJ1-6 | TRBV4-3 | CASSPRAEDGSPLHF | TGCGCCAGCAGCCCCAGGGCAGAGGATGGTTCACCCCTCCACTTT
few | - | TRBJ2-7 | TRBV27 | CASSLSGGVLEQYF | TGTGCCAGCAGTTTATCCGGAGGGGTTCTCGAGCAGTACTTC
- | - | TRBJ2-5 | TRBV28 | CASSTGSSGSWETQYF | TGTGCCAGCAGTACGGGGTCCTCCGGGAGTTGGGAGACCCAGTACTTC
- | TRBD2 | TRBJ2-3 | TRBV5-1 | CASSLYLTSGNRDTQYF | TGCGCCAGCAGCTTATACCTGACTAGCGGGAACCGAGATACGCAGTATTTT
few | - | TRBJ1-4 | TRBV9 | CASSVSGADNEKLFF | TGTGCCAGCAGCGTCTCAGGGGCAGATAATGAAAAACTGTTTTTT
many | TRBD2 | TRBJ2-7 | TRBV20-1 | CSATGTRAYEQYF | TGCAGTGCTACCGGGACTAGAGCTTACGAGCAGTACTTC
many | TRBD2 | TRBJ2-1 | TRBV12-3/TRBV12-4 | CASSFGSGSFLSWSYNEQFF | TGTGCCAGCAGTTTTGGGAGCGGGAGTTTTTTATCGTGGTCCTACAATGAGCAGTTCTTC
many | TRBD1 | TRBJ2-5 | TRBV11-2 | CASRTGSQETQYF | TGTGCCAGCAGGACAGGGAGCCAAGAGACCCAGTACTTC
many | - | TRBJ2-2 | TRBV7-9 | CASSLNTGGVGELFF | TGTGCCAGCAGCTTAAACACGGGTGGAGTCGGGGAGCTGTTTTTT
many | - | TRBJ1-2 | TRBV6-1 | CASSGDGYYGYTF | TGTGCCAGCAGTGGGGACGGCTACTATGGCTACACCTTC